This TCR beta chain was recovered during a study of T cell repertoires in cytomegalovirus infection. V lost 7 bases, J lost 6 bases, and 8 bases stayed unmatched. CDR1 MNHEY and CDR2 SVGEGT come from the germline V gene. The CDR3 loop spans 13 amino acids. TCRdb passed the reads through MiXCR, listing each CDR3 protein once. The sample includes 200,000 to 300,000 distinct CDR3 sequences, roughly 13% seen only once; the top ten take around 8.7%. In its sample, this clonotype was seen many times. As yet, its antigen is unknown. General study results and limits: Summed frequency of shared TCR beta families picked out CMV carriers who also had the relevant HLA.

The sequencing input was PBMCs. This clonotype was obtained from a human donor in good health (CMV status not recorded). Some clones in this sample may be carry-over from other donors' samples. The V gene is TRBV6-2 or TRBV6-3, the J gene TRBJ2-7; 8 bases are a match to TRBD2. CDR3 protein: CASKRAGDSEQYF. CDR3 coding DNA: TGTGCCAGCAAAAGAGCGGGAGACAGCGAGCAGTACTTC.